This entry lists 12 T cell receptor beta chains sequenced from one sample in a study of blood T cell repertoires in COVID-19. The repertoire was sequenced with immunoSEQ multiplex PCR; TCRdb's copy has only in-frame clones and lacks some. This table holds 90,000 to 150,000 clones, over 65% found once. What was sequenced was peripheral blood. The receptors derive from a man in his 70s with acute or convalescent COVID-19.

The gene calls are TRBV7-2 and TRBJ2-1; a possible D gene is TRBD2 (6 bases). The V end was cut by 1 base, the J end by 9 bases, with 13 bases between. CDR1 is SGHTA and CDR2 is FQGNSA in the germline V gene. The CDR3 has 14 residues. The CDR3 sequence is CASSLGGISAEQFF. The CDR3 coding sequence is TGTGCCAGCAGCTTAGGCGGGATCTCTGCTGAGCAGTTCTTC.

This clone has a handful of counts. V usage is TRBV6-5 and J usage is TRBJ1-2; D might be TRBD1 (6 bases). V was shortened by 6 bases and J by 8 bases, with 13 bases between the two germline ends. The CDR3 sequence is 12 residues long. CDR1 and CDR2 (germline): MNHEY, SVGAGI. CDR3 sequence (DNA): TGTGCCAGCAGGGATCCGCAGGGGGGCTACACCTTC. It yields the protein CASRDPQGGYTF.

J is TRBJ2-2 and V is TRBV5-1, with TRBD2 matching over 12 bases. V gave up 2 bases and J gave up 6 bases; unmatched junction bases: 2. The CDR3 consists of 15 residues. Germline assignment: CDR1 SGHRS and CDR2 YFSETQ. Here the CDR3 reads CASSLRTSGAGELFF. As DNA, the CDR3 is TGCGCCAGCAGCTTAAGGACTAGCGGGGCCGGGGAGCTGTTTTTT.

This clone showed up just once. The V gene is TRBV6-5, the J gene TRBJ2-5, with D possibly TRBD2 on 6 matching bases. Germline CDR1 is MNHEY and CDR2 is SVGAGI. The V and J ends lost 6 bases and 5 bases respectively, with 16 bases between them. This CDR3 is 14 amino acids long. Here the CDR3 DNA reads TGTGCCAGCAGCGCCCCGGGAAGCGGGGAGACCCAGTACTTC. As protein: CASSAPGSGETQYF.

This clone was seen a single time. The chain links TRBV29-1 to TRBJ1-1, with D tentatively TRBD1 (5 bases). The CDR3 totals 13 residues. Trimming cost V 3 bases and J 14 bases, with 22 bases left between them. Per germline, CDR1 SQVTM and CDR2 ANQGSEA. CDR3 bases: TGCAGCGTTGAGGCGGACCTCAGGGAAGAAACCTTCTTT. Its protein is CSVEADLREETFF. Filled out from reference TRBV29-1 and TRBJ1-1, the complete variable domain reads SAVISQKPSRDICQRGTSLTIQCQVDSQVTMMFWYRQQPGQSLTLIATANQGSEATYESGFVIDKFPISRPNLTFSTLTVSNMSPEDSSIYLCSVEADLREETFFGQGTRLTVV.

This chain's CDR3 is CASSYLVRLVDTEAFF. CDR3 DNA sequence: TGTGCCAGCAGTTACCTCGTCAGGCTTGTTGACACTGAAGCTTTCTTT. V and J are TRBV6-2 or TRBV6-3 and TRBJ1-1, with D unclear. The CDR3 is 16 amino acids. From germline, CDR1 is MNHEY and CDR2 SVGEGT. Deletions cut 2 bases from V and 3 bases from J, with 16 bases between.

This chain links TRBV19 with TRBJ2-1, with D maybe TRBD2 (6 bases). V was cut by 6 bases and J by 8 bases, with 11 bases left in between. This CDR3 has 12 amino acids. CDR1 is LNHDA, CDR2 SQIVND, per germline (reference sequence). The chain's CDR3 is CASSGRGYEQFF. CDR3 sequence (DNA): TGTGCCAGTAGCGGGAGAGGTTATGAGCAGTTCTTC. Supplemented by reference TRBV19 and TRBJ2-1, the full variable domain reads DGGITQSPKYLFRKEGQNVTLSCEQNLNHDAMYWYRQDPGQGLRLIYYSQIVNDFQKGDIAEGYSVSREKKESFPLTVTSAQKNPTAFYLCASSGRGYEQFFGPGTRLTVL.

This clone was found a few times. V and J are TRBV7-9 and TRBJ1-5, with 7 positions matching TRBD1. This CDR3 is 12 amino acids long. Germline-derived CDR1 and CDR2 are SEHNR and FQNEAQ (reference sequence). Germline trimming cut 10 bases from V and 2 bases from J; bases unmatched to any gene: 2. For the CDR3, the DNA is TGTGCCACCGGGACAGGCAATCAGCCCCAGCATTTT. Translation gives CATGTGNQPQHF.

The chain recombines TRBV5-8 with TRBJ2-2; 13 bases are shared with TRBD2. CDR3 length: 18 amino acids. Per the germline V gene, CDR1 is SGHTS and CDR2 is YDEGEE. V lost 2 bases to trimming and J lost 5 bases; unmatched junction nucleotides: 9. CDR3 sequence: CASSFGLTSGRRTGELFF. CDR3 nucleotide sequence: TGTGCCAGCAGCTTTGGACTGACTAGCGGGAGGCGTACCGGGGAGCTGTTTTTT.

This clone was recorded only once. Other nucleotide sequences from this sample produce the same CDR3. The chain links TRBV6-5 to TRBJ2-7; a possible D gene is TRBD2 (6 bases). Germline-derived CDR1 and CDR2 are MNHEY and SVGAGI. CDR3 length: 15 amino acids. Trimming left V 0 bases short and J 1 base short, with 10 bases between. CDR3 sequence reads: CASSYSIAGSYEQYF. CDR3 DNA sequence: TGTGCCAGCAGTTACTCGATTGCGGGATCCTACGAGCAGTACTTC.

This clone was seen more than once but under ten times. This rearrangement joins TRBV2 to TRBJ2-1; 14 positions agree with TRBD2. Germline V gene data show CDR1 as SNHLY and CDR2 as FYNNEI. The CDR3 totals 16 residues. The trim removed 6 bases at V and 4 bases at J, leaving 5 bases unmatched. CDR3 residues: CASRTGTSGSYNEQFF. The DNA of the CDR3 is TGTGCCAGCAGAACCGGGACTAGCGGGAGTTACAATGAGCAGTTCTTC.

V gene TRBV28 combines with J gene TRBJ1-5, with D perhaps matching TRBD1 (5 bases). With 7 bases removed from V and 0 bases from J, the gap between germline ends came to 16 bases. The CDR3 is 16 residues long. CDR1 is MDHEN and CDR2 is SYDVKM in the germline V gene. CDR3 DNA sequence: TGTGCCAGCACTGCCGCGGGACGGAATAGCAATCAGCCCCAGCATTTT. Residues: CASTAAGRNSNQPQHF.